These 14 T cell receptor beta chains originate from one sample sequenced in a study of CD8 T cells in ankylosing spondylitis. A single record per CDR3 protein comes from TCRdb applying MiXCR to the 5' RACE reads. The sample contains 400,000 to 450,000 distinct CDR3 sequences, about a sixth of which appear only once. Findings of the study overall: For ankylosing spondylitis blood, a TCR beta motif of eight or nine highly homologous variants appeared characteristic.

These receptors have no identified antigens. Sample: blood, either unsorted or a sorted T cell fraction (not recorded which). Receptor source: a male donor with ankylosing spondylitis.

The CDR3 DNA is TGCGCCAGCAGCTTGGCCGGGAGAAACAATGAGCAGTTCTTC. Amino acids: CASSLAGRNNEQFF. The rearrangement links TRBV5-1 to TRBJ2-1; possibly TRBD2 for D (6 bases). The CDR3 consists of 14 residues. Deletions cut 0 bases from V and 5 bases from J, with 9 bases between. Germline V gives CDR1 SGHRS, CDR2 YFSETQ.

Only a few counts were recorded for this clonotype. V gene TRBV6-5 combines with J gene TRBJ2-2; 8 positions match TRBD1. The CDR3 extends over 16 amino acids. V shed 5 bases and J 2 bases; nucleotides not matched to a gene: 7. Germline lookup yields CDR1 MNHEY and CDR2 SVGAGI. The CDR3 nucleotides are TGTGCCAGCAGTACATCGGACAGGGCTAACACCGGGGAGCTGTTTTTT. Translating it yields CASSTSDRANTGELFF.

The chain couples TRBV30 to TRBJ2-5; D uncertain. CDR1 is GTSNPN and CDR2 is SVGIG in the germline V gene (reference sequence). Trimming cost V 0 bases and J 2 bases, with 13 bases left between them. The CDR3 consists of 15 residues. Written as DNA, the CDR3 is TGTGCCTGGAGTGTACACCGCGGCGGACAAGAGACCCAGTACTTC. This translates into CAWSVHRGGQETQYF.

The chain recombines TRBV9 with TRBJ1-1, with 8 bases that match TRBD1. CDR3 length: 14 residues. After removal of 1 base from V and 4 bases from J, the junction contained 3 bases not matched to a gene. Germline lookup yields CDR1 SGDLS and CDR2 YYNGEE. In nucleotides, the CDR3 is TGTGCCAGCAGCGTAACAGGGGGGACCACTGAAGCTTTCTTT. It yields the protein CASSVTGGTTEAFF.

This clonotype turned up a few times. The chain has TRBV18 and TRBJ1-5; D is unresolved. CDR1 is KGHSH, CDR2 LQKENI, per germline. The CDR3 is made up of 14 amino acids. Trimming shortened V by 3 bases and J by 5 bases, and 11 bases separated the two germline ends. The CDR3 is CASSPGGFYQPQHF. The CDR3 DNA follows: TGTGCCAGCTCACCTGGAGGGTTTTATCAGCCCCAGCATTTT. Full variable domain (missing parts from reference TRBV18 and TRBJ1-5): NAGVMQNPRHLVRRRGQEARLRCSPMKGHSHVYWYRQLPEEGLKFMVYLQKENIIDESGMPKERFSAEFPKEGPSILRIQQVVRGDSAAYFCASSPGGFYQPQHFGDGTRLSIL.

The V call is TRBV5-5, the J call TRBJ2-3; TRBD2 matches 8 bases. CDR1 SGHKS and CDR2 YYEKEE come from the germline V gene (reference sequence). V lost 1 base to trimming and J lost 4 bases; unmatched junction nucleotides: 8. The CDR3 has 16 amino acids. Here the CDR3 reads CASSLIPPGGPDTQYF. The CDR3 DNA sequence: TGTGCCAGCAGCTTGATACCGCCGGGGGGGCCAGATACGCAGTATTTT.

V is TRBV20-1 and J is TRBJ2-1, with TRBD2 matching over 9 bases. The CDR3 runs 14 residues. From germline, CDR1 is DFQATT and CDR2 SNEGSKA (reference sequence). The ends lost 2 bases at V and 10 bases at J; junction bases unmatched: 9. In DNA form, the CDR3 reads TGCAGTGCTAGATCACGGACTAGCGATAGGGAGCAGTTCTTC. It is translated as CSARSRTSDREQFF.

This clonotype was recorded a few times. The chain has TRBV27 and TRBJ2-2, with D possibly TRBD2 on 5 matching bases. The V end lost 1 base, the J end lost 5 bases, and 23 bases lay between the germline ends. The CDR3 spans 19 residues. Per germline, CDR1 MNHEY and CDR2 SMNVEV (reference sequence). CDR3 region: CASSLYVGSLANGTGELFF. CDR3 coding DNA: TGTGCCAGCAGTTTATATGTGGGGAGCTTAGCCAACGGGACCGGGGAGCTGTTTTTT.

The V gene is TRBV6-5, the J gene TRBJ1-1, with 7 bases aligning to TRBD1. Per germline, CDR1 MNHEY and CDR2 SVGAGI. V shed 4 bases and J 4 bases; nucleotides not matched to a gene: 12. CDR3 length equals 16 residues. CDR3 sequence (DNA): TGTGCCAGCAGTTTGAGGGACAGTCATTGGGCCACTGAAGCTTTCTTT. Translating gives CASSLRDSHWATEAFF.

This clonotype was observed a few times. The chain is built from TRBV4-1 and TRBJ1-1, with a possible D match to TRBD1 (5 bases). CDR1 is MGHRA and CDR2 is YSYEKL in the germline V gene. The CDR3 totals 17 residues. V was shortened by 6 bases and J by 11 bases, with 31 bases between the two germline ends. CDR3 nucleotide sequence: TGCGCCAGCAGTCGGGAGGCTCCAGGATGGGGGGATCGGAGGGCTTTCTTT. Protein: CASSREAPGWGDRRAFF.

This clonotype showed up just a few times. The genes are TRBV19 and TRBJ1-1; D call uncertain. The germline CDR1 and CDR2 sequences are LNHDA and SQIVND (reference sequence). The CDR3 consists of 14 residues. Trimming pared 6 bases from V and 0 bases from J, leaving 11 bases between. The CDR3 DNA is TGTGCCAGTAGCGCGGACGGGCTGAACACTGAAGCTTTCTTT. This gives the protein CASSADGLNTEAFF. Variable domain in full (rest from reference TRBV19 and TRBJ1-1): DGGITQSPKYLFRKEGQNVTLSCEQNLNHDAMYWYRQDPGQGLRLIYYSQIVNDFQKGDIAEGYSVSREKKESFPLTVTSAQKNPTAFYLCASSADGLNTEAFFGQGTRLTVV.

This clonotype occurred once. The CDR3 here is CASRRTGRGSYGYTF. The CDR3, as DNA: TGTGCCAGCAGACGGACAGGACGCGGGAGCTATGGCTACACCTTC. The rearrangement links TRBV6-2 or TRBV6-3 to TRBJ1-2, with 7 bases aligning to TRBD1. Trimming took 6 bases from V and 4 from J; bases not matched to a gene: 11. This CDR3 has 15 amino acids. Germline V gene sequence: CDR1 MNHEY, CDR2 SVGEGT.

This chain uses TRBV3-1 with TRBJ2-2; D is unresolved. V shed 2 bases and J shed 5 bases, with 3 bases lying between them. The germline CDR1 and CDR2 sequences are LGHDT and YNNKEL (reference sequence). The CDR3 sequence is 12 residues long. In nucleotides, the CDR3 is TGTGCCAGCAGCCAAAAAACCGGGGAGCTGTTTTTT. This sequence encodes CASSQKTGELFF.

The CDR3 DNA is TGTGCCAGCAGTGATCTGACGGACCGGTATGGCTACACCTTC. This encodes CASSDLTDRYGYTF. This chain uses TRBV25-1 with TRBJ1-2; D not certain. This CDR3 is built from 14 residues. Germline V lookup: CDR1 MGHDK, CDR2 SYGVNS. V lost 3 bases and J 5 bases, leaving 13 bases between the germline ends.